This paragraph reports one TCR beta chain. All enrollees were roughly 18 to 100 years old and from roughly 22 US areas. Cohort 3 recovery required two negative PCRs, clearance, or symptom resolution. These data originate in a study of blood T cell repertoires in COVID-19. CDR3 length: 15 amino acids. V dropped 6 bases and J dropped 0; count of bases not matched to a gene: 2. Looked up from germline, CDR1 is ENHRY and CDR2 is SYGVKD. Only in-frame clones appear in the TCRdb table, and some are missing; sequencing was by immunoSEQ multiplex PCR. Of 330,000 or so clones detected, about 90% appear once; the ten largest clones hold approximately 3%.

The sample comprised PBMCs or T cells enriched from blood (not recorded which). This rearrangement joins TRBV10-3 to TRBJ2-1; 10 bases fit TRBD2. The receptor comes from a woman aged 25 to 45 who had recovered from COVID-19. CDR3: CAIRPSGSSYNEQFF. CDR3 nucleotide sequence: TGTGCCATCAGGCCTAGCGGGAGCTCCTACAATGAGCAGTTCTTC.